This T cell receptor beta chain is from a study of cytomegalovirus exposure and HLA in healthy donors. Trimming took off 0 bases at V and 4 bases at J, with 10 bases between the two ends. The length of the CDR3 is 15 residues. Per the germline V gene, CDR1 is MGHRA and CDR2 is YSYEKL. TCRdb's table, derived via immunoSEQ multiplex PCR, lists solely in-frame clones and lacks some. The repertoire has under 150,000 clones, 80% to 90% of them found once; the top ten carry roughly 7.7%. Sequenced material: PBMCs. The receptor was isolated from a woman aged 18-29 years in good health and CMV-seropositive. The gene calls are TRBV4-1 and TRBJ1-5; a weak D match, TRBD1 (6 bases). CDR3 protein: CASSQDTGINQPQHF. In DNA, the CDR3 is TGCGCCAGCAGCCAAGACACAGGGATAAATCAGCCCCAGCATTTT.